The clone carrying this T cell receptor (beta chain) was counted between two and nine times. The data belong to a study of identical twins. This CDR3 is 14 amino acids long. V trimming: 6 bases; J trimming: 3 bases; junction bases outside the gene matches: 4. The germline V gene has CDR1 SGHRS and CDR2 YFSETQ. MiXCR, run by TCRdb on the 5' RACE reads, gives a single entry per CDR3 protein. The sample carries approximately 700,000 distinct CDR3 sequences, 6.1% recorded once. This rearrangement joins TRBV5-1 to TRBJ2-2, with TRBD2 matching 8 bases. The origin of this receptor is a man aged 18 to 29 in good health. Sequenced input: naive T cells sorted from blood. The CDR3 spells CASTPGRDTGELFF. The CDR3 nucleotides read TGCGCCAGCACGCCCGGGAGGGACACCGGGGAGCTGTTTTTT.